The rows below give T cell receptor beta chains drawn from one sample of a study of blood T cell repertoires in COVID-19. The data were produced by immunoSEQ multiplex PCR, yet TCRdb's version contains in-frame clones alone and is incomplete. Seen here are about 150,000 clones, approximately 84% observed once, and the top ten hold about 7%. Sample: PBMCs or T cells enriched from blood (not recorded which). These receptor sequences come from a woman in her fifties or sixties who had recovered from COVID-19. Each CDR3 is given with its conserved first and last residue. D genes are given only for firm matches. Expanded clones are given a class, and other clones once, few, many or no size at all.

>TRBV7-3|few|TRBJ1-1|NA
CASSSGTGRAFF
TGTGCCAGCAGCTCGGGGACTGGTCGAGCTTTCTTT
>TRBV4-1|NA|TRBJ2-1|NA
CASSPLVGGVGNEQFF
TGCGCCAGCAGCCCCCTTGTGGGGGGAGTAGGGAATGAGCAGTTCTTC
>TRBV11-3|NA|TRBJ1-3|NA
CASEPSSGNTIYF
TGTGCCAGCGAACCTAGCTCTGGAAACACCATATATTTT
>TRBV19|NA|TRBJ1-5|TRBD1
CASSIERGPQPQHF
TGTGCCAGTAGTATAGAGAGGGGGCCTCAGCCCCAGCATTTT
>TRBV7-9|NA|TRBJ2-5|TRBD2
CASSFRLTSVISQETQYF
TGTGCCAGCAGCTTTCGGCTGACTAGCGTGATATCCCAAGAGACCCAGTACTTC
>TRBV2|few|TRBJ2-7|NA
CASSAGDTLSYEQYF
TGTGCCAGCAGTGCAGGGGATACCCTCTCCTACGAGCAGTACTTC
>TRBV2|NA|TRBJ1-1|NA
CASSERAIGVTEAFF
TGTGCCAGCAGTGAAAGGGCGATCGGGGTCACTGAAGCTTTCTTT
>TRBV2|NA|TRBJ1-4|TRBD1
CASSPRTGENEKLFF
TGTGCCAGCAGCCCCCGGACAGGGGAAAATGAAAAACTGTTTTTT
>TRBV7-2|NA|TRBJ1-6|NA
CASSFGESPLHF
TGTGCCAGCAGCTTTGGGGAGTCACCCCTCCACTTT
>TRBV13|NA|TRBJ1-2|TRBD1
CASSLGQGVSGYTF
TGTGCCAGCAGCTTGGGACAGGGGGTCTCTGGCTACACCTTC
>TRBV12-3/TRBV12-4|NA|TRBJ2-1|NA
CASSSRGNEQFF
TGTGCCAGCAGTTCACGGGGCAATGAGCAGTTCTTC
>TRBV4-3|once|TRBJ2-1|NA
CASSQDHSGMRNEQFF
TGCGCCAGCAGCCAAGATCATTCGGGAATGAGGAATGAGCAGTTCTTC
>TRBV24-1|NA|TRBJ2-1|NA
CATSDLSSSYNEQFF
TGTGCCACCAGTGATTTATCCAGTTCCTACAATGAGCAGTTCTTC
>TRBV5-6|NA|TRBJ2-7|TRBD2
CASSLQDGREDYEQYF
TGTGCCAGCAGCCTCCAGGACGGGAGGGAGGACTACGAGCAGTACTTC
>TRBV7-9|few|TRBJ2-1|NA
CASSPETIKNEQFF
TGTGCCAGCAGCCCCGAGACTATTAAAAATGAGCAGTTCTTC
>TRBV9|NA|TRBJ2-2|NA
CASSPRGLTGELFF
TGTGCCAGCAGCCCGCGGGGTTTGACCGGGGAGCTGTTTTTT
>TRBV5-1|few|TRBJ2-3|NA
CASSLDGGTTDTQYF
TGCGCCAGCAGCTTGGATGGGGGGACCACAGATACGCAGTATTTT
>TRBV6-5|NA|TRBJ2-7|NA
CASSYGGGSYEQYF
TGTGCCAGCAGCTACGGCGGCGGCTCCTACGAGCAGTACTTC
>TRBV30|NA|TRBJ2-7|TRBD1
CAWSAGTGSYEQYF
TGTGCCTGGAGCGCGGGGACAGGGTCCTACGAGCAGTACTTC
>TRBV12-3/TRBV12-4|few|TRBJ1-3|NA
CASSPIGNTIYF
TGTGCCAGCAGTCCAATTGGAAACACCATATATTTT
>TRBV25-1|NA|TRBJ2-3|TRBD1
CASSARPGGGGTDTQYF
TGTGCCAGCAGTGCCCGCCCAGGGGGTGGGGGTACAGATACGCAGTATTTT
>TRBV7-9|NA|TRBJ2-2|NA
CASSTHLVFRGVPGELFF
TGTGCCAGCAGCACGCACTTAGTTTTCCGCGGCGTTCCCGGGGAGCTGTTTTTT
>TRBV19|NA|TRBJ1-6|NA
CASTATGKNSPLHF
TGTGCCAGCACCGCCACAGGGAAGAATTCACCCCTCCACTTT
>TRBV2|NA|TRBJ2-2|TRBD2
CAILIGGVAGELFF
TGTGCCATCTTGATCGGGGGGGTGGCCGGGGAGCTGTTTTTT
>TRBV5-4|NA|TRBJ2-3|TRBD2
CASSRRTSGRGDTQYF
TGTGCCAGCAGCCGTAGGACTAGCGGGAGGGGAGATACGCAGTATTTT
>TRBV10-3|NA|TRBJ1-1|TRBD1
CAISDRDRGWGHTEAFF
TGTGCCATCAGTGACCGGGACAGGGGGTGGGGACACACTGAAGCTTTCTTT
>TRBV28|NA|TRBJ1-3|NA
CASSPQGMGPSGNTIYF
TGTGCCAGCAGTCCACAGGGTATGGGACCCTCTGGAAACACCATATATTTT
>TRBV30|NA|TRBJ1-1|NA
CAWRGARNTEAFF
TGTGCCTGGAGAGGGGCCCGGAACACTGAAGCTTTCTTT
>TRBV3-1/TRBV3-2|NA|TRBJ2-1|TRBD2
CASSSRRGLARDYNEQFF
TGTGCCAGCAGCTCACGGCGGGGACTAGCTAGAGACTACAATGAGCAGTTCTTC
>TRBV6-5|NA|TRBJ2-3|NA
CASRTSPDTQYF
TGTGCCAGCCGTACTAGCCCAGATACGCAGTATTTT
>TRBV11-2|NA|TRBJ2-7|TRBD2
CASSFTGATGTSFYEQYF
TGTGCCAGCAGCTTTACGGGAGCCACCGGGACTAGTTTCTACGAGCAGTACTTC
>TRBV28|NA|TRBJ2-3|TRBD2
CASSLFLAERDTQYF
TGTGCCAGCAGTTTATTCCTAGCGGAACGGGATACGCAGTATTTT
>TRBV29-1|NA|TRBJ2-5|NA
CSVARGGQETQYF
TGCAGCGTCGCAAGGGGGGGGCAAGAGACCCAGTACTTC
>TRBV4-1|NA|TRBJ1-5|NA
CASGQGEILNQPQHF
TGCGCCAGCGGACAAGGAGAGATTCTCAATCAGCCCCAGCATTTT
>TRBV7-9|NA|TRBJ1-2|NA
CASSSGTSAGYTF
TGTGCCAGCAGCTCCGGGACATCGGCCGGCTACACCTTC
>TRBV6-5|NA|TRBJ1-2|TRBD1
CASSFRGLTNYGYTF
TGTGCCAGCAGCTTCAGGGGGCTTACTAACTATGGCTACACCTTC
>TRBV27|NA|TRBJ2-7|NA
CASSPAQGPSLTEQYF
TGTGCCAGCAGTCCGGCCCAGGGGCCCTCCCTCACCGAGCAGTACTTC
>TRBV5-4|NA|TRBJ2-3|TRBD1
CASSSVPGGIDTQYF
TGTGCCAGCAGCTCGGTTCCAGGGGGTATAGATACGCAGTATTTT
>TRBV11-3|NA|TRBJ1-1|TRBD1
CASSLGGTGRTEAFF
TGTGCCAGCAGCTTAGGTGGGACAGGGAGGACTGAAGCTTTCTTT
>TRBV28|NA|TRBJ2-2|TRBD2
CASSGVRVGGRRTGELFF
TGTGCCAGCAGTGGGGTCCGGGTCGGCGGGAGACGCACCGGGGAGCTGTTTTTT
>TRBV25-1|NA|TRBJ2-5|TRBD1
CASSEWGQPWETQYF
TGTGCCAGCAGTGAATGGGGACAGCCCTGGGAGACCCAGTACTTC
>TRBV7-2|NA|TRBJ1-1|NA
CASSSDGGAMNTEAFF
TGTGCCAGCAGCTCGGACGGGGGGGCCATGAACACTGAAGCTTTCTTT
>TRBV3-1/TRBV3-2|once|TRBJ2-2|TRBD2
CASRPGRAGNTGELFF
TGTGCCAGCAGACCCGGGAGGGCCGGGAACACCGGGGAGCTGTTTTTT
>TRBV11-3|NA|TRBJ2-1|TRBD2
CASSPGTTDSYNEQFF
TGTGCCAGCAGCCCCGGGACTACCGACTCCTACAATGAGCAGTTCTTC
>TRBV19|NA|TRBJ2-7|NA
CASKKSVQSSYEQYF
TGTGCCAGTAAAAAAAGCGTCCAGAGCTCCTACGAGCAGTACTTC
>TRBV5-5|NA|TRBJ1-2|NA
CASSPQRNYGYTF
TGTGCCAGCAGCCCACAGCGGAACTATGGCTACACCTTC
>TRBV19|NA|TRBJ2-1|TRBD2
CASRAGTRDYNEQFF
TGTGCCAGTAGGGCCGGGACTAGAGATTACAATGAGCAGTTCTTC
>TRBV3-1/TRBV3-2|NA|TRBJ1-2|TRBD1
CASSQSTLGQGYGYTF
TGTGCCAGCAGCCAGTCCACCCTTGGACAGGGCTATGGCTACACCTTC
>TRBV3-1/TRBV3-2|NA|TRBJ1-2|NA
CASRLPVQIRGYTF
TGTGCCAGCAGACTACCCGTCCAGATCCGGGGCTACACCTTC
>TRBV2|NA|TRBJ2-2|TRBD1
CASSATGGPTGELFF
TGTGCCAGCAGTGCTACAGGGGGACCCACCGGGGAGCTGTTTTTT
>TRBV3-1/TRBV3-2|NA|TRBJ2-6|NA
CASSPLSGANVLTF
TGTGCCAGCAGCCCGTTGTCCGGGGCCAACGTCCTGACTTTC
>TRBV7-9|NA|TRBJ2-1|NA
CASSFTQSEQFF
TGTGCCAGCAGCTTTACACAGAGTGAGCAGTTCTTC
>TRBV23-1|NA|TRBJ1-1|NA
CASSSLRRRRPLGTEAFF
TGCGCCAGCAGCAGCCTCAGGAGGAGACGTCCTCTAGGCACTGAAGCTTTCTTT
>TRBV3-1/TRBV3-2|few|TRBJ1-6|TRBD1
CASSPGTGANSPLHF
TGTGCCAGCAGCCCAGGGACAGGGGCCAATTCACCCCTCCACTTT